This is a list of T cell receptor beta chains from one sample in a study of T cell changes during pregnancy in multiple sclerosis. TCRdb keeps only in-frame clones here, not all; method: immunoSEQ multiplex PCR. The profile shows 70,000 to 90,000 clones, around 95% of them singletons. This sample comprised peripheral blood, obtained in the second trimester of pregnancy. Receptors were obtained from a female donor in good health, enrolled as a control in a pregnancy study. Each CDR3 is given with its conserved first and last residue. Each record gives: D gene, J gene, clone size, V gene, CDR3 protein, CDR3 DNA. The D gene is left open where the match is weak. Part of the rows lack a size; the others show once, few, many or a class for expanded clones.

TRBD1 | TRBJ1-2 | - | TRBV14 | CASSHRQGPYGYTF | TGTGCCAGCAGCCACCGACAGGGTCCCTATGGCTACACCTTC
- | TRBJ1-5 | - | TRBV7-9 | CASSLAGAESHQPQHF | TGTGCCAGCAGCTTAGCAGGGGCGGAAAGCCATCAGCCCCAGCATTTT
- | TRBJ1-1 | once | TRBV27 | CASQSDRLNTEAFF | TGTGCCAGTCAATCCGACAGGCTGAACACTGAAGCTTTCTTT
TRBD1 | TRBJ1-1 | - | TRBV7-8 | CASSSGTGSDTEAFF | TGTGCCAGCAGCTCCGGGACAGGAAGCGACACTGAAGCTTTCTTT
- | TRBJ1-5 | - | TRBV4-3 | CASSHQPQGQQPQHF | TGCGCCAGCAGCCATCAACCGCAGGGCCAGCAGCCCCAGCATTTT
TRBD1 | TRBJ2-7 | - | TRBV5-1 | CASSVGQGATYEQYF | TGCGCCAGCAGCGTCGGACAGGGGGCAACCTACGAGCAGTACTTC
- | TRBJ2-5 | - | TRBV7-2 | CASSLAWAAQETQYF | TGTGCCAGCAGCTTAGCGTGGGCAGCCCAAGAGACCCAGTACTTC
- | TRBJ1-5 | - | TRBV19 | CASSMGLNQPQHF | TGTGCCAGTAGCATGGGACTCAATCAGCCCCAGCATTTT
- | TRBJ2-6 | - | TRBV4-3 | CASSQAGTNSGANVLTF | TGCGCCAGCAGCCAAGCGGGGACAAACTCTGGGGCCAACGTCCTGACTTTC
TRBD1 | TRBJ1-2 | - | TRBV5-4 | CASSQDRELGYTF | TGTGCCAGCAGTCAGGACAGGGAGTTAGGCTACACCTTC
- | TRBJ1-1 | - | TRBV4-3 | CASSRGPRNTEAFF | TGCGCCAGCAGCCGGGGGCCGCGGAACACTGAAGCTTTCTTT
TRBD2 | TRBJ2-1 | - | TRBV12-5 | CASGRSGLGGGFSEQFF | TGTGCTAGTGGACGTTCCGGCCTAGGCGGGGGGTTTAGTGAGCAGTTCTTC
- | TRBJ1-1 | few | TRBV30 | CAWSTENTEAFF | TGTGCCTGGAGTACAGAGAACACTGAAGCTTTCTTT
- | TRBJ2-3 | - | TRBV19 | CASSGGTATDTQYF | TGTGCCAGTAGTGGCGGGACAGCCACAGATACGCAGTATTTT
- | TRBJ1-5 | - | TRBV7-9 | CASSLAGDYSNQPQHF | TGTGCCAGCAGCTTAGCGGGGGACTATAGCAATCAGCCCCAGCATTTT
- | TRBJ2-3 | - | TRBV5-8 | CASTRGSGNADTQYF | TGTGCCAGCACCCGGGGTAGCGGTAACGCAGATACGCAGTATTTT
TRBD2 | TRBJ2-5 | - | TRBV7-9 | CASSWGLGETQYF | TGTGCCAGCAGCTGGGGACTAGGAGAGACCCAGTACTTC
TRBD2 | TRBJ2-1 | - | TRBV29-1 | CSVVGTSGGETYNEQFF | TGCAGCGTAGTAGGGACTAGCGGGGGGGAAACCTACAATGAGCAGTTCTTC
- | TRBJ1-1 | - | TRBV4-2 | CASSQDFGNTEAFF | TGTGCCAGCAGCCAAGATTTCGGGAACACTGAAGCTTTCTTT
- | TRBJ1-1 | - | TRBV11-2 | CASSLELWAGAFF | TGTGCCAGCAGCTTAGAGTTATGGGCCGGAGCTTTCTTT
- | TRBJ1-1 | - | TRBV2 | CASRNGGENTEAFF | TGTGCCAGCAGGAACGGAGGAGAGAACACTGAAGCTTTCTTT
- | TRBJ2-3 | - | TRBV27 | CASSPGLNTDTQYF | TGTGCCAGCTCCCCGGGACTGAACACAGATACGCAGTATTTT
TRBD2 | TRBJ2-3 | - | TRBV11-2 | CASSSLAGGDTQYF | TGTGCCAGCAGCTCGTTAGCGGGTGGAGATACGCAGTATTTT
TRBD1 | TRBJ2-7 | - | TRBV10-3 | CAIRQGAINRSSYEQYF | TGTGCCATCCGACAGGGGGCGATAAATAGGTCGTCCTACGAGCAGTACTTC